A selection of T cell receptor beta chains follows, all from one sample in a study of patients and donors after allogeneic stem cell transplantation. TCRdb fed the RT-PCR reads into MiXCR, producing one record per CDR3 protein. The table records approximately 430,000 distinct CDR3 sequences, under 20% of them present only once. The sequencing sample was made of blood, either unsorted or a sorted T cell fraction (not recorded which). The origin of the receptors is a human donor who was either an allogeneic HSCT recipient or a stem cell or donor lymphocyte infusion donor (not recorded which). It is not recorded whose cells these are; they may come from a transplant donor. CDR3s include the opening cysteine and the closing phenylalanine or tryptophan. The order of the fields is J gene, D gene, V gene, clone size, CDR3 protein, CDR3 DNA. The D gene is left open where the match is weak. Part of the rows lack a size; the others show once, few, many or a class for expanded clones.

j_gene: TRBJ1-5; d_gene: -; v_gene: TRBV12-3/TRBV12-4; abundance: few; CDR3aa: CASSLRAGNNQPQHF; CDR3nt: TGTGCCAGCAGTTTAAGGGCAGGTAACAATCAGCCCCAGCATTTT
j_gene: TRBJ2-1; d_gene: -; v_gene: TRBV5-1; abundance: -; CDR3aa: CASEASGSYNEQFF; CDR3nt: TGCGCCAGCGAAGCAAGTGGGTCCTACAATGAGCAGTTCTTC
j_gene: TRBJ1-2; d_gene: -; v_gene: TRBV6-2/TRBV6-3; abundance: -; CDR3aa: CASTPVGNYGYTF; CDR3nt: TGTGCCAGCACCCCCGTCGGTAACTATGGCTACACCTTC
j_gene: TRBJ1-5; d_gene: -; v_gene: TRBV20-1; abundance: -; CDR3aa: CSVRQGNQPQHF; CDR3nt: TGCAGTGTCCGTCAGGGAAATCAGCCCCAGCATTTT
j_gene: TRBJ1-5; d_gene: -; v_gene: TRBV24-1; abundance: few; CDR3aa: CATRGRNSNQPQHF; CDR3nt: TGTGCCACCAGGGGACGGAATAGCAATCAGCCCCAGCATTTT
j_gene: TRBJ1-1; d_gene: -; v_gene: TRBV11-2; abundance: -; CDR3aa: CASSLVRLGTEAFF; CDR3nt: TGTGCCAGCAGCTTAGTCAGGCTGGGCACTGAAGCTTTCTTT
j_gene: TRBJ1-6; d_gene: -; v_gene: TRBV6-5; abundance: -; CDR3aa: CASSYRNSYNSPLHF; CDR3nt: TGTGCCAGCAGTTACCGAAATAGCTATAATTCACCCCTCCACTTT
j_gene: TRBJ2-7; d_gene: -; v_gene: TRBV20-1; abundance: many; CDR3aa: CSARDFQGESSYEQYF; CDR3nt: TGCAGTGCTAGAGATTTTCAGGGCGAAAGCTCCTACGAGCAGTACTTC
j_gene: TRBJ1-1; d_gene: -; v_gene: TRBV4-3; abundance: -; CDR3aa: CASSQGNNLNTEAFF; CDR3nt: TGCGCCAGCAGCCAAGGGAACAACTTGAACACTGAAGCTTTCTTT
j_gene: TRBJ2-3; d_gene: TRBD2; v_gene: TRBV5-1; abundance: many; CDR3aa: CASSLGVLADTQYF; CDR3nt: TGCGCCAGCAGCTTGGGGGTACTAGCGGATACGCAGTATTTT
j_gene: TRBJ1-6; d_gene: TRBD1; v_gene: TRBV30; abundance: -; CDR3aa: CALRSFRDRGSPLHF; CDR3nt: TGTGCCTTAAGAAGCTTCCGGGACAGGGGATCACCCCTCCACTTT
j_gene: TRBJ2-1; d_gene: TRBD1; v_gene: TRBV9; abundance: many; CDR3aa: CASSPKTGLSSYNEQFF; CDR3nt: TGTGCCAGCAGCCCCAAGACAGGGCTAAGCTCCTACAATGAGCAGTTCTTC
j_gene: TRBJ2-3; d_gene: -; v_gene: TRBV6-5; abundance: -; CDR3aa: CASSYGGSTDTQYF; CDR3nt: TGTGCCAGCAGTTATGGAGGGAGCACAGATACGCAGTATTTT
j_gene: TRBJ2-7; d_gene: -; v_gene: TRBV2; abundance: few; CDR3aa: CASSEAAGWYEQYF; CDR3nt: TGTGCCAGCAGTGAAGCTGCAGGGTGGTACGAGCAGTACTTC
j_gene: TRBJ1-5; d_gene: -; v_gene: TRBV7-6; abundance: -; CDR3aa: CASSLSDNSNQPQHF; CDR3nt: TGTGCCAGCAGCTTATCGGATAATTCCAATCAGCCCCAGCATTTT
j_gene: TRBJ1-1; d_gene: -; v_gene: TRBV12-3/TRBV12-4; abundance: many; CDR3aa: CASSPGGRGTEAFF; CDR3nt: TGTGCCAGCAGTCCCGGGGGGCGAGGGACTGAAGCTTTCTTT
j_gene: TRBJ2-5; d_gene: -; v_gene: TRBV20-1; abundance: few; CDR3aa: CSARVPGTLETQYF; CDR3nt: TGCAGTGCTAGAGTCCCCGGGACTTTAGAGACCCAGTACTTC
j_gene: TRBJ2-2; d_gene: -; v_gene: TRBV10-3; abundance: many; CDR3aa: CAISDLTTSTGELFF; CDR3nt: TGTGCCATCAGTGACCTTACAACCTCCACCGGGGAGCTGTTTTTT
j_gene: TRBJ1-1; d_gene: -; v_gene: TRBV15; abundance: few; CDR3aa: CATSKSEYTEAFF; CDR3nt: TGTGCCACCAGCAAATCGGAATACACTGAAGCTTTCTTT
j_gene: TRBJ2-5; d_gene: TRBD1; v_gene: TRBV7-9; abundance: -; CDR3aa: CASRQLYGTAEETQYF; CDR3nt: TGTGCCAGCAGACAATTATATGGGACAGCGGAGGAGACCCAGTACTTC
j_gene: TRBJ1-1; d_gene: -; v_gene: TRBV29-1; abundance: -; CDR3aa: CSVEDSSGNTEAFF; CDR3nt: TGCAGCGTTGAAGATTCCTCAGGGAACACTGAAGCTTTCTTT
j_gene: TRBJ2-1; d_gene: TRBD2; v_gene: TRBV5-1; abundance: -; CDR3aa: CASSLGAGGPREQFF; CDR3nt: TGCGCCAGCAGCTTAGGAGCGGGAGGGCCGAGAGAGCAGTTCTTC
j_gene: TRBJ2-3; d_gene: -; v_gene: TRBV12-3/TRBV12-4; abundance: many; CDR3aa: CASSLVGGRDTQYF; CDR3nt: TGTGCCAGCAGTTTAGTGGGGGGCCGGGATACGCAGTATTTT
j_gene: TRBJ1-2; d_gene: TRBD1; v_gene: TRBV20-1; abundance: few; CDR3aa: CSARAPQGAKANYGYTF; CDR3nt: TGCAGTGCTAGAGCCCCCCAGGGGGCTAAAGCTAACTATGGCTACACCTTC
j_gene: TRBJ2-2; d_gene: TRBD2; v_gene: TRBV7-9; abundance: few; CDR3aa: CASSLPTSVYTGELFF; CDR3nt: TGTGCCAGCAGCTTGCCCACTAGCGTCTACACCGGGGAGCTGTTTTTT
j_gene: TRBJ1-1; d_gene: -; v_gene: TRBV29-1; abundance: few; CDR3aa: CSVEDRGPLNTEAFF; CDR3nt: TGCAGCGTTGAAGATCGCGGGCCTTTGAACACTGAAGCTTTCTTT
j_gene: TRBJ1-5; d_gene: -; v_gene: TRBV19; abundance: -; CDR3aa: CASSIGRWQGNQPQHF; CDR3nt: TGTGCCAGTAGTATAGGGCGGTGGCAGGGCAATCAGCCCCAGCATTTT
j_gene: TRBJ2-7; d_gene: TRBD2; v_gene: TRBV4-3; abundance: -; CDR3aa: CASSQDWRLAGEQYF; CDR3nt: TGCGCCAGCAGCCAAGATTGGAGACTAGCGGGCGAGCAGTACTTC
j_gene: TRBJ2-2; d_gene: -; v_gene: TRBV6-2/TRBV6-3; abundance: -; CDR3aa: CASGRSNTGELFF; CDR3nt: TGTGCCAGCGGACGGTCGAACACCGGGGAGCTGTTTTTT
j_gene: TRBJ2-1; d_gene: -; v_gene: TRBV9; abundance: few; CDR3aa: CASSVDLRSSYNEQFF; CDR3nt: TGTGCCAGCAGCGTAGATCTTAGGAGCTCCTACAATGAGCAGTTCTTC
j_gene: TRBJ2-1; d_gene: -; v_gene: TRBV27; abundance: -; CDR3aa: CASSLSTDNEQFF; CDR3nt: TGTGCCAGCAGTTTATCAACAGACAATGAGCAGTTCTTC
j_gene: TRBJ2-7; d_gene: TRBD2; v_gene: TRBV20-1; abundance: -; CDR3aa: CSAREGTISYEQYF; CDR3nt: TGCAGTGCTAGAGAGGGGACTATCTCCTACGAGCAGTACTTC
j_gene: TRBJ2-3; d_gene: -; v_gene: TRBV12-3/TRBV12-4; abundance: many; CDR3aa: CASSLYRAGGITDTQYF; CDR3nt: TGTGCCAGCAGTTTATACAGGGCTGGAGGAATCACAGATACGCAGTATTTT
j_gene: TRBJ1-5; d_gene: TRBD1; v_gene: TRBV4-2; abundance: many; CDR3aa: CASREGGADQPQHF; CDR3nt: TGTGCCAGCAGAGAAGGGGGCGCCGATCAGCCCCAGCATTTT
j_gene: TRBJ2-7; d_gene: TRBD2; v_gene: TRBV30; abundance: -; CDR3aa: CAWGTSGRQEQYF; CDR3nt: TGTGCCTGGGGGACTAGCGGGAGGCAGGAGCAGTACTTC
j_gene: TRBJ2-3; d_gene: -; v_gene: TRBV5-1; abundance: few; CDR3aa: CASSAPTDTQYF; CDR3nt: TGCGCCAGCAGCGCCCCCACAGATACGCAGTATTTT
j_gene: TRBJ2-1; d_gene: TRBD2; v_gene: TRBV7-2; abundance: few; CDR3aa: CASSFLAGVYNEQFF; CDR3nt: TGTGCCAGCAGCTTTCTAGCGGGAGTATACAATGAGCAGTTCTTC
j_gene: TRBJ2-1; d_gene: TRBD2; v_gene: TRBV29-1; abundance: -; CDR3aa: CSVIPPGLVTYNEQFF; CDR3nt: TGCAGCGTCATACCCCCGGGACTAGTTACCTACAATGAGCAGTTCTTC
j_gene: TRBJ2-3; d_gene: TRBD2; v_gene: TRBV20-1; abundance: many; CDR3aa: CSAQIGGRLTDTQYF; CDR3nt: TGCAGCGCTCAGATCGGCGGGAGACTCACAGATACGCAGTATTTT